The clone carrying this T cell receptor (beta chain) was detected only once. Antigen unknown. The sample is drawn from a study of memory CD4+ T cells and cytomegalovirus serostatus. Per the study methods: Out-of-frame sequences were removed, leaving 2 million to 2.5 million distinct TCRbeta sequences. TCRdb's copy holds only in-frame clones and misses some; the assay was immunoSEQ multiplex PCR. V, J and clone size were drawn from that table, and D and trimming were deduced from the DNA. This sample carries 50,000 or so clones, 82% of them seen once, and the ten largest clones take roughly 0.59%. Single viable CD3+CD4+CD8-CD45RO+ cells were sorted as the memory CD4+ T cells. Germline V gene sequence: CDR1 KGHSH, CDR2 LQKENI. The junction had 12 bases not matched to a gene; V was cut back by 5 bases and J by 4 bases. The CDR3 is made up of 17 amino acids. Study findings and constraints: Suggested: most of the CMV-linked TCR signature lies in CD4+ memory cells.

The rearrangement joins TRBV18 to TRBJ1-3, with 9 bases identical to TRBD1. The specimen was memory CD4+ T cells from blood. The source of this sequence is an adult in good health and CMV-seronegative. CDR3: CASSNHGTGSVGNTIYF. The DNA of the CDR3 is TGTGCCAGCTCAAACCACGGGACAGGGAGTGTCGGAAACACCATATATTTT.